These T cell receptor beta chains were read from a single sample in a study of T cell repertoires in urothelial bladder cancer. Clones were sequenced by immunoSEQ multiplex PCR, and TCRdb holds only the in-frame ones, with some missing. Seen here are more than 10,000 clones, 66% observed once, and the top ten hold roughly 8.7%. Sample: tumor-infiltrating cells from bladder cancer. The receptors here all came from a human donor with urothelial carcinoma. The CDR3 runs from the conserved cysteine through the conserved F or W. D genes are given only for firm matches. Size is stated for part of the rows, as once, few or many counts, or as a class when the clone is expanded.

.	.	TRBV5-1	TRBJ2-3	TGCGCCAGCAGCTTGGATGGGGCGACCGACACAGATACGCAGTATTTT	CASSLDGATDTDTQYF
TRBD2	.	TRBV4-3	TRBJ2-5	TGCGCCAGCAGCCCTGGACTAGCCCAAGAGACCCAGTACTTC	CASSPGLAQETQYF
.	few	TRBV6-5	TRBJ1-5	TGTGCCAGCAGTTACTCGGGGAGGGAGCCCCAGCATTTT	CASSYSGREPQHF
.	once	TRBV7-9	TRBJ1-5	TGTGCCAGCAGCTCCGGGGCCCAACAGAACAATCAGCCCCAGCATTTT	CASSSGAQQNNQPQHF
.	.	TRBV6-5	TRBJ1-1	TGTGCCAGCAGCAAACAGGCTACGAACACTGAAGCTTTCTTT	CASSKQATNTEAFF
TRBD2	once	TRBV4-3	TRBJ2-1	TGCGCCAGCAGCCAAGTCTTAGCTAGCGGGGGGCCTTACAATGAGCAGTTCTTC	CASSQVLASGGPYNEQFF
.	.	TRBV2	TRBJ1-5	TGTGCCAGCAGTCCTCAGGGGTTCAGCAATCAGCCCCAGCATTTT	CASSPQGFSNQPQHF
.	.	TRBV7-8	TRBJ2-1	TGTGCCAGCAGCACCCGTGGGGCTTACAATGAGCAGTTCTTC	CASSTRGAYNEQFF
.	.	TRBV18	TRBJ2-5	TGTGCCAGCTCACCGACCGGGTCTGGGGAGACCCAGTACTTC	CASSPTGSGETQYF
.	.	TRBV19	TRBJ2-5	TGTGCCAGTAGTCAGAGGGGCAGGGTGGCGCGAGAGACCCAGTACTTC	CASSQRGRVARETQYF
TRBD1	few	TRBV19	TRBJ1-2	TGTGCCAGTAGTGGGGGACAGTCCTATGGCTACACCTTC	CASSGGQSYGYTF
TRBD2	.	TRBV11-3	TRBJ2-1	TGTGCCAGCAGCTTAGTAGGAGTCCGACTAGCAAACAATGAGCAGTTCTTC	CASSLVGVRLANNEQFF
TRBD1	.	TRBV6-6	TRBJ2-7	TGTGCCAGCAGAAACCGGGACAGGTTTTTCTACGAGCAGTACTTC	CASRNRDRFFYEQYF
.	few	TRBV19	TRBJ2-3	TGTGCCAGTAGTATTGGAGGGGCCTTCACAGATACGCAGTATTTT	CASSIGGAFTDTQYF
.	.	TRBV5-4	TRBJ2-3	TGTGCCAGCAGCCCTAGCACAGATACGCAGTATTTT	CASSPSTDTQYF
.	.	TRBV5-4	TRBJ1-3	TGTGCCAGCAGCTTGGGTCGGCAGAGGTCTGGAAACACCATATATTTT	CASSLGRQRSGNTIYF
.	.	TRBV4-2	TRBJ1-5	TGTGCCAGCAGCCAAGACAGGGGAAAGGGAAATCAGCCCCAGCATTTT	CASSQDRGKGNQPQHF
.	.	TRBV7-9	TRBJ1-2	TGTGCCAGCAGCTTAGCACAGGCCGGCACGACGGGTGGCTACACCTTC	CASSLAQAGTTGGYTF
.	.	TRBV2	TRBJ1-1	TGTGCCATCGTCCTATGGGGGACTGAAGCTTTCTTT	CAIVLWGTEAFF
TRBD1	.	TRBV2	TRBJ2-3	TGTGCCAGCAGTGAGGGGACAGGAAGGGGCACAGATACGCAGTATTTT	CASSEGTGRGTDTQYF
TRBD1	.	TRBV7-8	TRBJ2-1	TGTGCCAGCAGCTTCACAATCGGGACAGGGGGCTTGAATGAGCAGTTCTTC	CASSFTIGTGGLNEQFF
.	.	TRBV4-3	TRBJ2-1	TGCGCCAGCAGCCAAGACAGGGGTACCTACAATGAGCAGTTCTTC	CASSQDRGTYNEQFF
.	.	TRBV7-3	TRBJ1-1	TGTGCCAGCAGCCCGCTAGGGGGGGACACTGAAGCTTTCTTT	CASSPLGGDTEAFF
.	.	TRBV5-1	TRBJ1-1	TGCGCCAGCAGCGAAGGACAGCAGTTTATTAATGTGGCTTTCTTT	CASSEGQQFINVAFF
.	.	TRBV9	TRBJ1-6	TGTGCCAGCAGCGTAGGACAGAATAATTCACCCCTCCACTTT	CASSVGQNNSPLHF
TRBD1	.	TRBV10-2	TRBJ1-5	TGCGCCAGCAGTGAGTCAACAGGGGAGGATCAGCCCCAGCATTTT	CASSESTGEDQPQHF
.	few	TRBV27	TRBJ1-2	TGTGCCAGCAGTTTGGGGACAAGATATGGCTACACCTTC	CASSLGTRYGYTF
TRBD1	.	TRBV7-2	TRBJ2-5	TGTGCCAGCAGCGTAGACAGGGCGCAGACCCAGTACTTC	CASSVDRAQTQYF
.	few	TRBV7-3	TRBJ2-3	TGTGCCAGCAGCTTAGTATCCACAGATACGCAGTATTTT	CASSLVSTDTQYF
TRBD2	.	TRBV2	TRBJ2-1	TGTGCCAGCAGTGAAGAGGGACTAGCCCTCCATGAGCAGTTCTTC	CASSEEGLALHEQFF
.	.	TRBV7-2	TRBJ1-1	TGTGCCAGCAGCTTAAAAGGGGGGACTGAAGCTTTCTTT	CASSLKGGTEAFF
.	once	TRBV7-3	TRBJ1-1	TGTGCCAGCAGCTTAATCCAGAACACTGAAGCTTTCTTT	CASSLIQNTEAFF
TRBD1	.	TRBV4-3	TRBJ1-2	TGCGCCAGCAGCCACGAAACAGGGGGCGATGGCTACACCTTC	CASSHETGGDGYTF
.	.	TRBV6-7	TRBJ1-1	TGTGCCAGCAGTTACGGGTACGGGAACACTGAAGCTTTCTTT	CASSYGYGNTEAFF
.	.	TRBV27	TRBJ1-1	TGTGCCAGCAGTTTAGTCGGGGGCACTGAAGCTTTCTTT	CASSLVGGTEAFF
.	once	TRBV7-2	TRBJ2-5	TGTGCCAGCAGTTTAGCCACAGGGCCAGGTCCAAGAGAGACCCAGTACTTC	CASSLATGPGPRETQYF
TRBD1	few	TRBV7-9	TRBJ1-4	TGTGCCAGCAGCTTAAGTCCGGGCAGGGGGGACGAAAAACTGTTTTTT	CASSLSPGRGDEKLFF
TRBD1	.	TRBV5-1	TRBJ1-2	TGCGCCAGCGGGGACAGGGCAAACTATGGCTACACCTTC	CASGDRANYGYTF
.	medium-sized	TRBV19	TRBJ1-1	TGTGCCAGTAGTGTACTGGGGGTGAACACTGAAGCTTTCTTT	CASSVLGVNTEAFF
TRBD2	.	TRBV18	TRBJ2-5	TGTGCCAGCTCACCGCTAACTAGCGGGGGGGCGAGAGAGACCCAGTACTTC	CASSPLTSGGARETQYF
TRBD2	.	TRBV7-3	TRBJ2-1	TGTGCCAGCAGCTTAGGAGCGGGGGGGAGCTCCTACAATGAGCAGTTCTTC	CASSLGAGGSSYNEQFF
.	once	TRBV6-1	TRBJ2-3	TGTGCCAGCAGTGAAGGGGGGGTGGCCACAGATACGCAGTATTTT	CASSEGGVATDTQYF
TRBD2	.	TRBV7-2	TRBJ2-3	TGTGCCAGCAGCTTATCAGCGGGGGCACCTAGCACAGATACGCAGTATTTT	CASSLSAGAPSTDTQYF
.	.	TRBV11-2	TRBJ1-4	TGTGCCAGCAGCTTAGTCTTGGCGTACTCTGAAAAACTGTTTTTT	CASSLVLAYSEKLFF
.	medium-sized	TRBV7-2	TRBJ2-3	TGTGCCAGCAGCTCTCCCCGTTCGGATACGCAGTATTTT	CASSSPRSDTQYF
.	few	TRBV5-6	TRBJ1-1	TGTGCCAGCAGCTTAGAGGCTGAAGCTTTCTTT	CASSLEAEAFF